Below, 11 T cell receptor beta chains from the same sample are listed, as sequenced in a study of cytomegalovirus exposure and HLA in healthy donors. The PCR employed 60 Vbeta primers together with 13 Jbeta primers. Clones were sequenced by immunoSEQ multiplex PCR, and TCRdb holds only the in-frame ones, with some missing. The sample shows 160,000 or so clones, around 73% of them seen only once. Sequencing used PBMCs. The receptors were gathered from a male donor in good health and CMV-seronegative.

The chain uses TRBV5-4 and TRBJ2-7, with TRBD2 matching over 12 bases. With 5 bases clipped from V and 2 bases from J, the junction kept 5 bases outside the gene matches. Germline-derived CDR1 and CDR2 are SGHNT and YYREEE (reference sequence). The CDR3 runs 15 residues. Here the CDR3 reads CASSYWTSGAYEQYF. The CDR3 DNA is TGTGCCAGCAGTTACTGGACTAGCGGGGCCTACGAGCAGTACTTC.

This clone appeared once. In nucleotides, the CDR3 is TGTGCCTGGAGTCGACTACCACAGAACACCGGGGAGCTGTTTTTT. It is translated as CAWSRLPQNTGELFF. The rearrangement uses TRBV30 and TRBJ2-2; D is perhaps TRBD2 (5 bases). Per the germline V gene, CDR1 is GTSNPN and CDR2 is SVGIG (reference sequence). The V end was cut by 2 bases, the J end by 1 base, with 11 bases between. The CDR3 contains 15 residues.

The J gene is TRBJ2-7, the V gene TRBV19; TRBD1 agrees at 7 bases. Trimming removed 2 bases from V and 7 bases from J; junction bases left unmatched: 5. The CDR3 sequence is 13 residues long. The germline V gene encodes CDR1 LNHDA and CDR2 SQIVND (reference sequence). In nucleotides, the CDR3 is TGTGCCAGTAGTATACGGGCCAGGGGGGAGCAGTACTTC. Translated: CASSIRARGEQYF.

The chain employs TRBV5-1 and TRBJ1-3; D unresolved. Germline V gives CDR1 SGHRS, CDR2 YFSETQ. The CDR3 length is 14 residues. Trimming removed 5 bases from V and 4 bases from J, with 13 bases in between. The CDR3 region has the DNA TGCGCCAGCAGTACCAACAGAGAAGGAAACACCATATATTTT. Its protein is CASSTNREGNTIYF.

This chain links TRBV18 with TRBJ1-4; D unclear. The CDR3 runs to 15 residues. V lost 2 bases, J lost 6 bases, and 13 bases lay in between. In germline, CDR1 is KGHSH, CDR2 LQKENI. The CDR3: CASSPRQPGDEKLFF. As DNA, the CDR3 is TGTGCCAGCTCACCAAGGCAACCCGGGGATGAAAAACTGTTTTTT.

This clone showed up just once. The rearrangement uses TRBV27 and TRBJ2-7, with D unresolved. The CDR3 loop spans 12 amino acids. Germline loops: CDR1 MNHEY, CDR2 SMNVEV (reference sequence). V was pared by 7 bases and J by 4 bases, with 11 bases between. The CDR3 here is CASISPRYEQYF. The CDR3 DNA is TGTGCCAGCATCTCCCCCAGGTACGAGCAGTACTTC.

The chain joins TRBV28 to TRBJ2-5; 14 bases align to TRBD2. V lost 9 bases and J lost 5; bases outside the gene matches: 5. CDR3 length: 14 amino acids. Looked up from germline, CDR1 is MDHEN and CDR2 is SYDVKM. Written as DNA, the CDR3 is TGTGCCAGTTCGGGACTAGCGGGAGCCGAGACCCAGTACTTC. It encodes CASSGLAGAETQYF.

A single count supports this clone. V is TRBV29-1 and J is TRBJ2-1; D call uncertain. Germline assignment: CDR1 SQVTM and CDR2 ANQGSEA. The CDR3 is 14 amino acids. V was cut by 6 bases and J by 0 bases, with 12 bases left in between. Written as DNA, the CDR3 is TGCAGCGTGGCTGACTGGAGCTCCTACAATGAGCAGTTCTTC. Translation gives CSVADWSSYNEQFF.

The chain links TRBV7-6 to TRBJ2-7; 10 bases are shared with TRBD1. Germline values: CDR1 SGHVS, CDR2 FNYEAQ. J gave up 7 bases and V 1 base, and 7 bases lay outside the gene matches. The CDR3 has 15 residues. CDR3 nucleotides: TGTGCCAGCAGCTTAGAAGCGACAGGGGGCCGAGAGCAGTACTTC. Amino acids: CASSLEATGGREQYF.

The chain links TRBV5-1 to TRBJ2-1; D may be TRBD2 (7 bases). The CDR3 loop spans 18 amino acids. Trimming took off 0 bases at V and 4 bases at J, with 20 bases between the two ends. The germline V gene has CDR1 SGHRS and CDR2 YFSETQ. The CDR3 sequence: CASSLGNGGRGPYNEQFF. The CDR3 DNA reads TGCGCCAGCAGCTTGGGCAACGGGGGGCGGGGGCCTTACAATGAGCAGTTCTTC.

The chain joins TRBV11-2 to TRBJ2-1, with 8 bases identical to TRBD1. V shed 5 bases, J shed 0 bases, and the junction held 9 bases outside the gene matches. There are 17 residues in the CDR3. Looked up from germline, CDR1 is SGHAT and CDR2 is FQNNGV. CDR3 coding DNA: TGTGCCAGCAGCCCGCAGGGGGCGGGGAGCTCCTACAATGAGCAGTTCTTC. This gives the protein CASSPQGAGSSYNEQFF.